This T cell receptor beta chain was documented in a study of blood T cell repertoires in COVID-19. At the level of the study: T cells, B-cell-depleted T cells, or PBMCs supplied cDNA or gDNA.

This CDR3 contains 13 residues. Trimming stripped 10 bases from V and 2 bases from J, with 14 bases between. Germline assignment: CDR1 LNHDA and CDR2 SQIVND (reference sequence). Profiled with immunoSEQ multiplex PCR; TCRdb holds only in-frame clones, not every one. This sample has about 120,000 clones, with about four fifths found just once. Sequences were obtained from peripheral blood. This rearrangement joins TRBV19 to TRBJ1-2, with D perhaps matching TRBD1 (6 bases). This TCR came from a human donor in a cohort sampled during active COVID-19. CDR3: CAIRGGANYGYTF. The CDR3 region has the DNA TGTGCCATTCGGGGGGGGGCCAACTATGGCTACACCTTC.